The 15 T cell receptor beta chains below were found in one sample sequenced in a study of blood T cells in healthy people across ages. Primers used in a second PCR of about 7 to 12 cycles were a sample-barcoded 5' primer and a J-beta primer mix. TCRdb analysed the 5' RACE reads with MiXCR anew, one entry per CDR3 protein. The sample lists hundreds of thousands of distinct CDR3 sequences, around 43% occurring once. What was sequenced was blood. The receptor source for this set is a man in his 60s in good health.

J is TRBJ2-4 and V is TRBV9; 7 positions match TRBD2. The J call is uncertain, as TRBJ2-7 better fits the DNA end. The V gene's germline CDR1 is SGDLS and CDR2 YYNGEE. The length of the CDR3 is 15 residues. The CDR3 DNA follows: TGTGCCAGCAGCGTAGCTACTAGCGCAGTCTACGAGCAGTACTTC. As protein: CASSVATSAVYEQYF.

This chain connects TRBV20-1 to TRBJ2-3; 12 nucleotides match TRBD1. The CDR3 consists of 16 residues. V lost 5 bases and J lost 0; bases outside the gene matches: 6. Germline lookup yields CDR1 DFQATT and CDR2 SNEGSKA (reference sequence). Written as DNA, the CDR3 is TGCAGTGCTCCGGGACAGGGGGCGTATAGCACAGATACGCAGTATTTT. This gives the protein CSAPGQGAYSTDTQYF.

In its sample, this clonotype was seen a few times. The V gene is TRBV6-2 or TRBV6-3, the J gene TRBJ1-2, with 7 bases identical to TRBD1. Germline lookup yields CDR1 MNHEY and CDR2 SVGEGT. This CDR3 has 15 amino acids. V dropped 8 bases and J dropped 4; count of bases not matched to a gene: 13. The CDR3 sequence: CASLPDDRVLYGYTF. DNA of the CDR3: TGTGCCAGCTTGCCCGACGACAGGGTACTCTATGGCTACACCTTC.

CDR3 loop: CASSQDQGQAENYGYTF. The CDR3 nucleotides are TGCGCCAGCAGCCAAGACCAAGGGCAGGCAGAAAACTATGGCTACACCTTC. The gene calls are TRBV4-3 and TRBJ1-2; D unclear. The CDR3 is 17 amino acids. Looked up from germline, CDR1 is LGHNA and CDR2 is YSLEER. The germline V and J ends were trimmed by 0 bases and 2 bases, with 16 bases remaining between them.

A note on this clonotype: Germline and junction disagree at one end, which may indicate a read error. The chain recombines TRBV7-2 with TRBJ2-7; no definite D call. This CDR3 region has 15 residues. Per germline, CDR1 SGHTA and CDR2 FQGNSA. The CDR3 loop reads CANSLLARSSYEQYF. The CDR3, as DNA: TGTGCCAACAGCTTACTGGCGCGGAGCTCCTACGAGCAGTACTTC.

This clonotype was seen a handful of times. The V gene is TRBV7-9, the J gene TRBJ2-4; no reliable D call. This CDR3 spans 15 amino acids. From germline, CDR1 is SEHNR and CDR2 FQNEAQ (reference sequence). Trimming removed 5 bases from V and 5 bases from J, with 16 bases in between. CDR3 sequence: CASSPPPGLENIQYF. DNA of the CDR3: TGTGCCAGCAGCCCCCCCCCGGGTCTTGAAAACATTCAGTACTTC.

The V gene is TRBV11-3, the J gene TRBJ1-2, with 7 bases lining up with TRBD1. CDR1 is SGHNT and CDR2 is YENEEA in the germline V gene. V dropped 4 bases and J dropped 5; count of bases not matched to a gene: 7. This CDR3 comprises 14 residues. The CDR3 DNA follows: TGTGCCAGCAGCTATCGACAGGGAGCTTATGGCTACACCTTC. This codes for CASSYRQGAYGYTF.

This clonotype was counted only a few times. This chain connects TRBV6-2 or TRBV6-3 to TRBJ2-3; maybe TRBD2 (5 bases). In germline, CDR1 is MNHEY, CDR2 SVGEGT. V was cut by 2 bases and J by 3 bases, with 18 bases left in between. The CDR3 totals 17 residues. The CDR3 sequence is CASSYGLISTGTDTQYF. CDR3 bases: TGTGCCAGCAGTTACGGACTGATTAGCACGGGTACAGATACGCAGTATTTT.

V and J are TRBV13 and TRBJ2-1, with TRBD2 identical over 10 bases. CDR1 PRHDT and CDR2 FYEKMQ come from the germline V gene (reference sequence). The CDR3 contains 16 residues. Unmatched junction bases numbered 7, after V lost 8 bases and J lost 0 bases. CDR3 DNA sequence: TGTGCCAGCGGCAGTAGCGGGAGGAGCTCCTACAATGAGCAGTTCTTC. Its translation is CASGSSGRSSYNEQFF. Combining the CDR3 with reference TRBV13 and TRBJ2-1 gives the whole variable domain AAGVIQSPRHLIKEKRETATLKCYPIPRHDTVYWYQQGPGQDPQFLISFYEKMQSDKGSIPDRFSAQQFSDYHSELNMSSLELGDSALYFCASGSSGRSSYNEQFFGPGTRLTVL.

In its sample, this clonotype was seen a few times. The CDR3 bases are TGTGCCAGCAGCTTCACCCAGGGACGGGAGACCCAGTACTTC. This encodes CASSFTQGRETQYF. The genes are TRBV7-2 and TRBJ2-5; D is perhaps TRBD1 or TRBD2 (5 bases each). The CDR3 length is 14 residues. Germline V gene sequence: CDR1 SGHTA, CDR2 FQGNSA. The V gene lost 3 bases and the J gene lost 5 bases, with 13 bases spanning the gap.

This clonotype was found many times. The chain links TRBV4-3 to TRBJ2-7, with D tentatively TRBD1 (5 bases). Trimming left V 1 base short and J 6 bases short, with 16 bases between. This CDR3 has 15 residues. Germline loops: CDR1 LGHNA, CDR2 YSLEER. In DNA form, the CDR3 reads TGCGCCAGCAGCCAAGGTCGTCGGAGCCAGGGCGAGCAGTACTTC. This translates into CASSQGRRSQGEQYF.

This clonotype was detected a few times. The chain uses TRBV13 and TRBJ2-3; D is unclear. Germline-derived CDR1 and CDR2 are PRHDT and FYEKMQ (reference sequence). Trimming shortened V by 5 bases and J by 6 bases, and 12 bases separated the two germline ends. The CDR3 is made up of 13 amino acids. The CDR3, as DNA: TGTGCCAGCAGCCCCCCTCGAGGCGATACGCAGTATTTT. This translates into CASSPPRGDTQYF.

This clonotype was counted a few times. The chain has TRBV5-4 and TRBJ2-2; maybe TRBD1 (5 bases). This CDR3 is 19 amino acids long. V dropped 0 bases and J dropped 0 bases, with 18 bases sitting between them. The germline CDR1 and CDR2 sequences are SGHNT and YYREEE (reference sequence). CDR3 amino acids: CASSLDQLGALPNTGELFF. CDR3 DNA: TGTGCCAGCAGCTTGGACCAGCTTGGGGCACTTCCGAACACCGGGGAGCTGTTTTTT.

The chain uses TRBV28 and TRBJ1-1; weak D call: TRBD1 (6 bases). Deletions cut 11 bases from V and 1 base from J, with 20 bases between. In germline, CDR1 is MDHEN, CDR2 SYDVKM. The CDR3 length is 15 residues. CDR3: CACKTGHRENTEAFF. The CDR3 DNA reads as TGTGCCTGCAAAACGGGACACAGGGAGAACACTGAAGCTTTCTTT.

The chain links TRBV14 to TRBJ2-7, with 7 bases that match TRBD1. The junction had 6 bases not matched to a gene; V was cut back by 2 bases and J by 2 bases. Germline CDR1 is SGHDN and CDR2 is FVKESK. The CDR3 loop spans 15 amino acids. DNA for the CDR3: TGTGCCAGCAGCCAAATCGGGACAGCCACCTACGAGCAGTACTTC. Translating it yields CASSQIGTATYEQYF.